The rows below give T cell receptor beta chains drawn from one sample of a study of molecular identifiers for immune sequencing clone quantification. TCRdb processed the PCR reads anew with MiXCR; each CDR3 protein has one entry. The table has about 630,000 distinct CDR3 sequences, 25% seen once; the top ten hold about 0.73%. The sequenced material came from naive CD8+ T cells from blood, with Jurkat cell RNA spiked in. Receptors were obtained from a human donor in good health. Some libraries in this study had Jurkat cell RNA spiked in. Both conserved end residues are part of each CDR3. D genes are given only for firm matches. Rows may omit the clone size; those that give it use once, few, many or a size class.

v_gene: TRBV6-5; j_gene: TRBJ1-1; d_gene: .; abundance: .; CDR3aa: CASALEGVNTEAFF; CDR3nt: TGTGCCAGCGCACTTGAGGGGGTGAACACTGAAGCTTTCTTT
v_gene: TRBV29-1; j_gene: TRBJ2-1; d_gene: TRBD2; abundance: many; CDR3aa: CSVVILAGEREQFF; CDR3nt: TGCAGCGTTGTGATCCTAGCGGGAGAACGTGAGCAGTTCTTC
v_gene: TRBV2; j_gene: TRBJ2-3; d_gene: .; abundance: many; CDR3aa: CASSESVGQGTDTQYF; CDR3nt: TGTGCCAGCAGTGAATCGGTCGGCCAGGGCACAGATACGCAGTATTTT
v_gene: TRBV10-2; j_gene: TRBJ2-7; d_gene: TRBD1; abundance: many; CDR3aa: CASGEDRGPYEQYF; CDR3nt: TGCGCCAGTGGAGAGGACAGGGGCCCCTACGAGCAGTACTTC
v_gene: TRBV27; j_gene: TRBJ1-5; d_gene: .; abundance: few; CDR3aa: CASSSVQEGNQPQHF; CDR3nt: TGTGCCAGCAGTTCGGTGCAAGAGGGAAATCAGCCCCAGCATTTT
v_gene: TRBV5-5; j_gene: TRBJ2-7; d_gene: .; abundance: many; CDR3aa: CASSHNRALSYEQYF; CDR3nt: TGTGCCAGCAGCCACAACAGGGCCCTCTCCTACGAGCAGTACTTC
v_gene: TRBV5-6; j_gene: TRBJ2-3; d_gene: TRBD1; abundance: many; CDR3aa: CASSLRDRLIGDTQYF; CDR3nt: TGTGCCAGCAGCTTGAGGGACAGACTGATTGGAGATACGCAGTATTTT
v_gene: TRBV28; j_gene: TRBJ1-5; d_gene: .; abundance: .; CDR3aa: CASSPRQVNQPQHF; CDR3nt: TGTGCCAGCAGTCCAAGACAGGTTAATCAGCCCCAGCATTTT
v_gene: TRBV12-3/TRBV12-4; j_gene: TRBJ1-1; d_gene: .; abundance: many; CDR3aa: CASSPADLRDTEAFF; CDR3nt: TGTGCCAGCAGTCCCGCTGACCTGAGGGACACTGAAGCTTTCTTT
v_gene: TRBV13; j_gene: TRBJ2-1; d_gene: TRBD1; abundance: few; CDR3aa: CASSPSGTDYNEQFF; CDR3nt: TGTGCCAGCAGCCCATCCGGGACAGACTACAATGAGCAGTTCTTC
v_gene: TRBV13; j_gene: TRBJ1-1; d_gene: TRBD1; abundance: .; CDR3aa: CASSLRGTVVTEAFF; CDR3nt: TGTGCCAGCAGCTTGCGTGGGACAGTCGTCACTGAAGCTTTCTTT
v_gene: TRBV4-1; j_gene: TRBJ1-1; d_gene: .; abundance: .; CDR3aa: CASSQEANTETFF; CDR3nt: TGCGCCAGCAGCCAAGAAGCAAACACAGAAACTTTCTTT
v_gene: TRBV27; j_gene: TRBJ2-7; d_gene: TRBD2; abundance: .; CDR3aa: CVSSPFSGGTWGEQYF; CDR3nt: TGTGTCAGCAGCCCCTTTAGCGGGGGAACGTGGGGGGAGCAGTACTTC
v_gene: TRBV7-9; j_gene: TRBJ1-1; d_gene: .; abundance: many; CDR3aa: CASTLIGVAEAFF; CDR3nt: TGTGCCAGCACCCTTATAGGTGTTGCTGAAGCTTTCTTT
v_gene: TRBV5-4; j_gene: TRBJ1-1; d_gene: .; abundance: .; CDR3aa: CASSLDESTEAFF; CDR3nt: TGTGCCAGCAGCTTGGATGAGAGCACTGAAGCTTTCTTT
v_gene: TRBV4-3; j_gene: TRBJ2-2; d_gene: TRBD2; abundance: .; CDR3aa: CASSQVASGIFGELFF; CDR3nt: TGCGCCAGCAGCCAAGTGGCTAGCGGCATTTTCGGGGAGCTGTTTTTT
v_gene: TRBV6-2/TRBV6-3; j_gene: TRBJ1-2; d_gene: .; abundance: few; CDR3aa: CASSYSRDGYTF; CDR3nt: TGTGCCAGCAGTTACTCCCGAGATGGCTACACCTTC
v_gene: TRBV20-1; j_gene: TRBJ1-1; d_gene: .; abundance: many; CDR3aa: CSARVERVGPEAFF; CDR3nt: TGCAGTGCTAGAGTGGAAAGGGTCGGTCCTGAAGCTTTCTTT
v_gene: TRBV6-6; j_gene: TRBJ2-3; d_gene: .; abundance: many; CDR3aa: CASSYRSTDTQYF; CDR3nt: TGTGCCAGCAGTTACAGGAGCACAGATACGCAGTATTTT
v_gene: TRBV20-1; j_gene: TRBJ1-2; d_gene: .; abundance: .; CDR3aa: CSASVPPRDVLNYGYTF; CDR3nt: TGCAGTGCTAGTGTTCCCCCCCGAGACGTCCTTAACTATGGCTACACCTTC
v_gene: TRBV20-1; j_gene: TRBJ1-2; d_gene: TRBD1; abundance: few; CDR3aa: CSARPLLDRGSYGYTF; CDR3nt: TGCAGTGCTAGACCCCTGTTGGACAGGGGCTCCTATGGCTACACCTTC
v_gene: TRBV13; j_gene: TRBJ2-3; d_gene: TRBD1; abundance: many; CDR3aa: CASSGVDRGADTQYF; CDR3nt: TGTGCCAGCAGTGGCGTCGACAGGGGTGCAGATACGCAGTATTTT
v_gene: TRBV7-9; j_gene: TRBJ2-7; d_gene: .; abundance: few; CDR3aa: CASSLVPGVYEQYF; CDR3nt: TGTGCCAGCAGCTTAGTTCCAGGGGTATACGAGCAGTACTTC
v_gene: TRBV5-3; j_gene: TRBJ1-1; d_gene: .; abundance: .; CDR3aa: CTSSLRAGDTEAFF; CDR3nt: TGTACCAGCAGCTTGCGGGCGGGTGACACTGAAGCTTTCTTT
v_gene: TRBV30; j_gene: TRBJ2-1; d_gene: .; abundance: few; CDR3aa: CAWSVHGHEQFF; CDR3nt: TGTGCCTGGAGTGTACATGGACATGAGCAGTTCTTC
v_gene: TRBV2; j_gene: TRBJ2-6; d_gene: TRBD1; abundance: .; CDR3aa: CASGGLGQSISGANVLTF; CDR3nt: TGTGCCAGCGGGGGTCTGGGACAGTCTATTTCTGGGGCCAACGTCCTGACTTTC
v_gene: TRBV28; j_gene: TRBJ2-3; d_gene: TRBD2; abundance: many; CDR3aa: CASSLLAGEIDTQYF; CDR3nt: TGTGCCAGCAGTTTGCTAGCGGGGGAGATAGATACGCAGTATTTT
v_gene: TRBV6-6; j_gene: TRBJ2-3; d_gene: TRBD2; abundance: many; CDR3aa: CASSYSYAGGQHTQYF; CDR3nt: TGTGCCAGCAGTTACTCGTACGCGGGGGGGCAACATACGCAGTATTTT
v_gene: TRBV7-9; j_gene: TRBJ2-3; d_gene: TRBD2; abundance: few; CDR3aa: CASRAGGADTQYF; CDR3nt: TGTGCCAGCAGGGCGGGGGGAGCGGATACGCAGTATTTT
v_gene: TRBV24-1; j_gene: TRBJ2-5; d_gene: TRBD2; abundance: .; CDR3aa: CATHRGGAKTQYF; CDR3nt: TGTGCCACCCACCGGGGGGGGGCAAAGACCCAGTACTTC
v_gene: TRBV27; j_gene: TRBJ2-7; d_gene: TRBD1; abundance: many; CDR3aa: CASSLSRGPYEQYF; CDR3nt: TGTGCCAGCAGTTTGTCCAGGGGGCCCTACGAGCAGTACTTC
v_gene: TRBV21-1; j_gene: TRBJ1-1; d_gene: .; abundance: .; CDR3aa: CASSRGKGGNKLMNTEAFF; CDR3nt: TGTGCCAGCAGCAGGGGGAAAGGGGGGAATAAACTCATGAACACTGAAGCTTTCTTT
v_gene: TRBV29-1; j_gene: TRBJ2-3; d_gene: TRBD2; abundance: many; CDR3aa: CSVQTSGRSTDTQYF; CDR3nt: TGCAGCGTCCAAACTAGCGGGAGAAGCACAGATACGCAGTATTTT
v_gene: TRBV7-9; j_gene: TRBJ2-1; d_gene: TRBD2; abundance: few; CDR3aa: CASSSSSGNYNEQFF; CDR3nt: TGTGCCAGCAGCTCCTCTAGCGGGAATTACAATGAGCAGTTCTTC
v_gene: TRBV24-1; j_gene: TRBJ2-1; d_gene: .; abundance: few; CDR3aa: CATSDSTAEQFF; CDR3nt: TGTGCCACCAGTGATTCAACTGCTGAGCAGTTCTTC
v_gene: TRBV5-1; j_gene: TRBJ2-7; d_gene: TRBD2; abundance: many; CDR3aa: CASSLLAYEQYF; CDR3nt: TGTGCCAGCAGTTTACTAGCGTACGAGCAGTACTTC
v_gene: TRBV6-6; j_gene: TRBJ2-1; d_gene: TRBD2; abundance: few; CDR3aa: CASSYPDSGRATYNEQFF; CDR3nt: TGTGCCAGCAGTTACCCAGATAGCGGGAGGGCCACCTACAATGAGCAGTTCTTC
v_gene: TRBV6-8; j_gene: TRBJ1-5; d_gene: TRBD1; abundance: many; CDR3aa: CASRDRVNQPQHF; CDR3nt: TGTGCCAGCCGGGACAGGGTAAACCAGCCCCAGCATTTT
v_gene: TRBV5-6; j_gene: TRBJ2-3; d_gene: .; abundance: .; CDR3aa: CASSLGGIRGPDTQYF; CDR3nt: TGTGCCAGCAGCTTGGGTGGGATCAGGGGCCCAGATACGCAGTATTTT
v_gene: TRBV9; j_gene: TRBJ2-5; d_gene: .; abundance: few; CDR3aa: CASSATRNLRETQYF; CDR3nt: TGTGCCAGCAGCGCGACACGAAATCTCCGGGAGACCCAGTACTTC
v_gene: TRBV15; j_gene: TRBJ2-3; d_gene: .; abundance: .; CDR3aa: CATSSTEGGAASATQYF; CDR3nt: TGTGCCACCAGCAGTACAGAGGGGGGCGCGGCTTCAGCTACGCAGTATTTT
v_gene: TRBV7-9; j_gene: TRBJ2-3; d_gene: .; abundance: many; CDR3aa: CASSTHRVTKVFSTDTQYF; CDR3nt: TGTGCCAGCAGCACACACAGGGTTACCAAAGTCTTCAGCACAGATACGCAGTATTTT
v_gene: TRBV27; j_gene: TRBJ2-2; d_gene: .; abundance: .; CDR3aa: CASRLDRAGELFF; CDR3nt: TGTGCCAGCAGGTTAGATCGAGCCGGGGAGCTGTTTTTT
v_gene: TRBV6-6; j_gene: TRBJ2-3; d_gene: TRBD2; abundance: .; CDR3aa: CASSYPSGGTSTDTQYF; CDR3nt: TGTGCCAGCAGTTACCCTAGCGGGGGAACTAGCACAGATACGCAGTATTTT
v_gene: TRBV7-6; j_gene: TRBJ2-3; d_gene: TRBD2; abundance: many; CDR3aa: CASSFLAGKLDTQYF; CDR3nt: TGTGCCAGCAGCTTCCTAGCGGGTAAACTAGATACGCAGTATTTT
v_gene: TRBV30; j_gene: TRBJ1-5; d_gene: .; abundance: many; CDR3aa: CAWSMTVNQPQHF; CDR3nt: TGTGCCTGGAGTATGACAGTCAATCAGCCCCAGCATTTT
v_gene: TRBV19; j_gene: TRBJ2-7; d_gene: .; abundance: few; CDR3aa: CASSIDLGLDGNYEQYF; CDR3nt: TGTGCCAGTAGTATAGATTTGGGCCTGGACGGTAACTACGAGCAGTACTTC
v_gene: TRBV7-3; j_gene: TRBJ2-3; d_gene: TRBD1; abundance: few; CDR3aa: CASSSTGGGTDTQYF; CDR3nt: TGTGCCAGCAGCTCAACAGGGGGCGGTACAGATACGCAGTATTTT